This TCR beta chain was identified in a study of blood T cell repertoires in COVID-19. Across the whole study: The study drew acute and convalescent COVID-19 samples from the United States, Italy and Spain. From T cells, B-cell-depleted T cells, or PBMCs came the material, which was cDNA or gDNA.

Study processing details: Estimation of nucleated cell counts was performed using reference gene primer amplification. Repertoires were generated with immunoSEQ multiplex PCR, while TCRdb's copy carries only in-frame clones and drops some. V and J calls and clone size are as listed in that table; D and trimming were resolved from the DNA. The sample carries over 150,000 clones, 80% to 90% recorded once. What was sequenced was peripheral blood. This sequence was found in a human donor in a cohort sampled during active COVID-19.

The CDR3 DNA sequence: TGTGCCAGTACTATTCGTGGTCCAGGGCCAATGAACACTGAAGCTTTCTTT. Translated, it gives CASTIRGPGPMNTEAFF. This chain uses TRBV19 with TRBJ1-1, with a weak D call TRBD1 (5 bases). V dropped 7 bases and J dropped 0 bases, with 21 bases sitting between them. This CDR3 contains 17 residues. CDR1 LNHDA and CDR2 SQIVND come from the germline V gene (reference sequence).